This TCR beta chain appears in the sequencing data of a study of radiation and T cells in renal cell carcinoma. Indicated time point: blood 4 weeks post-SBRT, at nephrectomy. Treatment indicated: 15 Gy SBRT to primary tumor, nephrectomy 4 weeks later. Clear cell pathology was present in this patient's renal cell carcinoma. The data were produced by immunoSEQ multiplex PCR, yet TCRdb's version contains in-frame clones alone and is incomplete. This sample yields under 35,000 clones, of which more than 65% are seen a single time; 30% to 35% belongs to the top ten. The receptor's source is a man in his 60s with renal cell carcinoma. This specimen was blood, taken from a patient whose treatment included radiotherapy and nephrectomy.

CDR3 bases: TGCGCCAGCAGTGAGTCGCAGGGGACCAAAAACATTCAGTACTTC. This sequence encodes CASSESQGTKNIQYF. The rearrangement joins TRBV10-1 to TRBJ2-4; D perhaps matches TRBD1 (6 bases). Trimming removed 0 bases at V and 2 bases at J, with 8 bases between. CDR1 WNHNN and CDR2 SYGVQD come from the germline V gene (reference sequence). The CDR3 contains 15 residues.